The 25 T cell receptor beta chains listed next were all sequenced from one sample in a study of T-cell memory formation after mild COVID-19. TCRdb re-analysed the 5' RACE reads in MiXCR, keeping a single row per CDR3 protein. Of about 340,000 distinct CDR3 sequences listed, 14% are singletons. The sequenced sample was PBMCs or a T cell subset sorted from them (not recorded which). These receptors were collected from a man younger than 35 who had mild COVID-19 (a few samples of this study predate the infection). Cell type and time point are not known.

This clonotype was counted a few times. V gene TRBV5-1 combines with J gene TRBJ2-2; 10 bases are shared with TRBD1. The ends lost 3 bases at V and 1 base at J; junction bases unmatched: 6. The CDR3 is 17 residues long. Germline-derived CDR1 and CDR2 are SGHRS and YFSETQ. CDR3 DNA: TGCGCCAGCAGCTCCCCTGACAGGGGGCGGAACACCGGGGAGCTGTTTTTT. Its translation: CASSSPDRGRNTGELFF.

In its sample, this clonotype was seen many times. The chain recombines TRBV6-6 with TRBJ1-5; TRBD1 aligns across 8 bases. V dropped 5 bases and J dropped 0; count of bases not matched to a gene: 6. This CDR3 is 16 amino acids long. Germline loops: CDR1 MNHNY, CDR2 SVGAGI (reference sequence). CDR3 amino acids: CASSSGQGSSNQPQHF. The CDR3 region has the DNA TGTGCCAGCAGTAGCGGACAGGGCTCTAGCAATCAGCCCCAGCATTTT.

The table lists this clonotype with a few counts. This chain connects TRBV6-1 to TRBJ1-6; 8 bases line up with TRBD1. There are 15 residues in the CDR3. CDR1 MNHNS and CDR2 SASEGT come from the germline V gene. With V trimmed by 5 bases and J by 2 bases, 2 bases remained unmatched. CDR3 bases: TGTGCCAGCAGTAAACAGGGGGCCTATAATTCACCCCTCCACTTT. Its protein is CASSKQGAYNSPLHF.

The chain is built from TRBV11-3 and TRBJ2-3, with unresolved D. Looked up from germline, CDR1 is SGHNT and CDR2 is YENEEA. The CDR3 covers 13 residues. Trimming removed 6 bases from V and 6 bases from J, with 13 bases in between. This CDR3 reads CASSTGLKDTQYF. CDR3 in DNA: TGTGCCAGCAGTACCGGGCTGAAGGATACGCAGTATTTT.

The CDR3: CSVKVGGQETQYF. For the CDR3, the DNA is TGCAGTGTCAAGGTTGGGGGGCAAGAGACCCAGTACTTC. The V call is TRBV20-1, the J call TRBJ2-5; a possible D gene is TRBD2 (6 bases). The CDR3 loop spans 13 amino acids. Germline values: CDR1 DFQATT, CDR2 SNEGSKA (reference sequence). V was shortened by 7 bases and J by 2 bases, with 14 bases between the two germline ends.

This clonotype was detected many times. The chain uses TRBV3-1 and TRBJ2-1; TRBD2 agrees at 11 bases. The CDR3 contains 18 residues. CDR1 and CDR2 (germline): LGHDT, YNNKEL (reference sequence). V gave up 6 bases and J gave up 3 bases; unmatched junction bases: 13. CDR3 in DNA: TGTGCCAGCAGGGGGAATAGGGCTAGCGGGGGGTTCTACAATGAGCAGTTCTTC. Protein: CASRGNRASGGFYNEQFF.

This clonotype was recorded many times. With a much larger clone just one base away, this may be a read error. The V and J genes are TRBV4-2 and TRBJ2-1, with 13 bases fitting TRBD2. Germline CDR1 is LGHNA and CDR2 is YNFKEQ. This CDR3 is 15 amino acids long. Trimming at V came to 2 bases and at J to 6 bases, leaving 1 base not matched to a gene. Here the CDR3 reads CASSQTSGGANEQFF. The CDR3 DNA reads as TGTGCCAGCAGCCAAACTAGCGGGGGGGCCAATGAGCAGTTCTTC.

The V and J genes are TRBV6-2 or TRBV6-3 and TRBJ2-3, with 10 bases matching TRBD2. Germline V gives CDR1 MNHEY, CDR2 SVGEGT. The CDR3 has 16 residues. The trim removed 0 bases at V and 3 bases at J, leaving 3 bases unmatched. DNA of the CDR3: TGTGCCAGCAGTTACTCGTGGACTAGCGGTACAGATACGCAGTATTTT. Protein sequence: CASSYSWTSGTDTQYF.

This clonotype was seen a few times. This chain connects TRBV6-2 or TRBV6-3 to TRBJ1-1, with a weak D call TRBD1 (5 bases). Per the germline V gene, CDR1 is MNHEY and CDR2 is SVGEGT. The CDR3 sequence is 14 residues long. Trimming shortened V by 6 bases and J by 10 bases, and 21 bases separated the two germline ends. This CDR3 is CASSPRTGLSGAFF. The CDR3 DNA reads TGTGCCAGCAGCCCTCGAACAGGCCTCAGCGGAGCTTTCTTT.

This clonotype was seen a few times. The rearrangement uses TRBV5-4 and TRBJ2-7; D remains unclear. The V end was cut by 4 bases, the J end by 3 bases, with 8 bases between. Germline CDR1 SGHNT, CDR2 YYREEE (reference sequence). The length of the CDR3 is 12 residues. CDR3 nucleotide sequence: TGTGCCAGCAGCCACTACCTCTACGAGCAGTACTTC. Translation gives CASSHYLYEQYF.

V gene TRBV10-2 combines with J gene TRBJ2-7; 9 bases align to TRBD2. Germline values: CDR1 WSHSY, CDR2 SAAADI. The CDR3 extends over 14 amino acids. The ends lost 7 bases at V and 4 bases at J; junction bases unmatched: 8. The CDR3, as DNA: TGCGCCAGCAACGAGCGGGGGGCGTCATACGAGCAGTACTTC. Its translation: CASNERGASYEQYF.

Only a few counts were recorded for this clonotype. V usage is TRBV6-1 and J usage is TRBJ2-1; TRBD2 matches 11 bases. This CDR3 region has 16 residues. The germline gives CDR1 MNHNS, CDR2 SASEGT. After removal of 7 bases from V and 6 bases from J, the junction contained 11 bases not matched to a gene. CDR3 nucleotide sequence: TGTGCCAGCATCCTAAGCGGGACTAGCGGCGTCAATGAGCAGTTCTTC. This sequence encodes CASILSGTSGVNEQFF.

The CDR3 region is CASSLGPGGPGVGELFF. In DNA, the CDR3 is TGTGCCAGCAGCTTAGGCCCTGGGGGTCCCGGGGTAGGGGAGCTGTTTTTT. The chain has TRBV11-2 and TRBJ2-2; either TRBD1 or TRBD2 may supply D (5 bases each). CDR1 is SGHAT, CDR2 FQNNGV, per germline. This CDR3 region has 17 residues. Trimming stripped 1 base from V and 8 bases from J, with 20 bases between.

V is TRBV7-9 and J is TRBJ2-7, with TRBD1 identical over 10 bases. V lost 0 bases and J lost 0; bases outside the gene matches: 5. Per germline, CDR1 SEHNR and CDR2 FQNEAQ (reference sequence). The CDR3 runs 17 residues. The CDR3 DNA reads TGTGCCAGCAGCTTAGCCCTAGACAGGGGGCCCTCCTACGAGCAGTACGTC. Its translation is CASSLALDRGPSYEQYV.

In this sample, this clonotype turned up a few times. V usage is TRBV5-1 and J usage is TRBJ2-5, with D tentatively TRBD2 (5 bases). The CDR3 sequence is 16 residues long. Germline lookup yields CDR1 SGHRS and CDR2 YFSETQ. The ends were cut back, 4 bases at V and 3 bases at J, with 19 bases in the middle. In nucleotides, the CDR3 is TGCGCCAGCAGCCGATACAGAGAAGGAGGCGAAGAGACCCAGTACTTC. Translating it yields CASSRYREGGEETQYF.

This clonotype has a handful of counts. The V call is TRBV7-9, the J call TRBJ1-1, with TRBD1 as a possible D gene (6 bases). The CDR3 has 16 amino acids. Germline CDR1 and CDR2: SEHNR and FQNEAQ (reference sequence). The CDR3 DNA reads TGTGCTGCAAAGGGGGAAATTTATGGTATGAACACTGAAGCTTTCTTT. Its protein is CAAKGEIYGMNTEAFF.

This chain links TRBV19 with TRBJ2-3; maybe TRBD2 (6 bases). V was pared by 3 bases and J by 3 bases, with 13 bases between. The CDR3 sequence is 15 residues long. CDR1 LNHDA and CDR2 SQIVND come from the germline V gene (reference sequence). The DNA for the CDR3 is TGTGCCAGTAGTATGGTAGGCGGGATGACAGATACGCAGTATTTT. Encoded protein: CASSMVGGMTDTQYF.

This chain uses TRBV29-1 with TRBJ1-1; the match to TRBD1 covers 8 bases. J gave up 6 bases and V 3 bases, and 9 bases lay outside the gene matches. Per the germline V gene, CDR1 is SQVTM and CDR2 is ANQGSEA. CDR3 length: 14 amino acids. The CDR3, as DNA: TGCAGCGTTGAGTACCGGGACAGGCTTGCTGAAGCTTTCTTT. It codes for CSVEYRDRLAEAFF.

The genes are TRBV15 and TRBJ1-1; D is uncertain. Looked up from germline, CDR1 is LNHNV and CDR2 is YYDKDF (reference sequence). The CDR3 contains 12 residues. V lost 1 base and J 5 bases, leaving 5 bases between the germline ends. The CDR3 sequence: CATSRGGTEAFF. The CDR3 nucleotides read TGTGCCACCAGCAGAGGTGGAACTGAAGCTTTCTTT.

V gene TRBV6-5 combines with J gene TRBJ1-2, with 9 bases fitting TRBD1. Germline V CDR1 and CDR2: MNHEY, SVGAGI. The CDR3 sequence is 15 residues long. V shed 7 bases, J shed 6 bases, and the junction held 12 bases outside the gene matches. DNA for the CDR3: TGTGCCAGCACCTACAGGGGGACAGGGAGGGATGGCTACACCTTC. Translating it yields CASTYRGTGRDGYTF.

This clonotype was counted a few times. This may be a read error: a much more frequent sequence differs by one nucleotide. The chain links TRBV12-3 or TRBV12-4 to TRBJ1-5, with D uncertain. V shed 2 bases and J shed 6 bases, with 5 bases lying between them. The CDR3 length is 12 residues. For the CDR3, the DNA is TGTGCCAGCAGTTTAAACGGTCAGCCCCAGCATTTT. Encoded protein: CASSLNGQPQHF.

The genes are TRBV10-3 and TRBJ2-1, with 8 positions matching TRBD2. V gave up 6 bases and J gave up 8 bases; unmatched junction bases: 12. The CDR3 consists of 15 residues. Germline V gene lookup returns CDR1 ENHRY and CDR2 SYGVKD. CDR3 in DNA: TGTGCCATCAGGGCAGGACTAGCCCAACAATATGAGCAGTTCTTC. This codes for CAIRAGLAQQYEQFF.

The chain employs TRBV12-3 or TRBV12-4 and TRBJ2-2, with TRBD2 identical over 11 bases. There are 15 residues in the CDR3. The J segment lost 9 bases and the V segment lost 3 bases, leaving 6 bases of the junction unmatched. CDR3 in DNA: TGTGCCAGCAGTTTCATGAGACTAGCGGGACGGGAGCTGTTTTTT. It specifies CASSFMRLAGRELFF.

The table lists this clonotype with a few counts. CDR3 sequence: CASSPTGLAGGDTQYF. The CDR3 DNA is TGTGCCAGCAGCCCGACGGGACTAGCGGGGGGAGATACGCAGTATTTT. The rearrangement joins TRBV7-2 to TRBJ2-3; 15 bases are shared with TRBD2. The germline CDR1 and CDR2 sequences are SGHTA and FQGNSA. This CDR3 is built from 16 residues. With V trimmed by 5 bases and J by 5 bases, 5 bases remained unmatched.

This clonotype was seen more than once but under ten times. CDR3 in amino acids: CASSYGQGVGEAFF. CDR3 DNA: TGTGCCAGCAGTTACGGACAGGGGGTAGGAGAAGCTTTCTTT. V usage is TRBV6-5 and J usage is TRBJ1-1; 10 positions match TRBD1. V gave up 2 bases and J gave up 8 bases; unmatched junction bases: 5. The CDR3 covers 14 residues. Germline CDR1 and CDR2: MNHEY and SVGAGI.